Listed below are T cell receptor beta chains from one sample, sequenced in a study of early T cells in non-severe SARS-CoV-2 infection. TCRdb recomputed calls from the 5' RACE reads with MiXCR, one row per CDR3 protein. Of approximately 70,000 distinct CDR3 sequences listed, around 13% are singletons. The sample was whole blood. The receptors shown here come from an adult who was a healthcare worker with PCR-confirmed SARS-CoV-2 infection or an uninfected control (not recorded which). Both conserved end residues are part of each CDR3. D genes are given only for firm matches. Part of the rows lack a size; the others show once, few, many or a class for expanded clones.

J	V	size	length	D	DNA	CDR3
TRBJ1-2	TRBV14	NA	15	TRBD1	TGTGCCAGCAGCCCCCGGGACAGGCCAGACTATGGCTACACCTTC	CASSPRDRPDYGYTF
TRBJ2-7	TRBV7-2	many	14	NA	TGTGCCAGCAGCTTACGCGGGATTACCTACGAGCAGTACTTC	CASSLRGITYEQYF
TRBJ2-6	TRBV7-3	NA	17	TRBD2	TGTGCCATCCCGACTAGCGGGAGGTTCTCTGGGGCCAACGTCCTGACTTTC	CAIPTSGRFSGANVLTF
TRBJ2-2	TRBV7-6	few	18	TRBD2	TGTGCCAGCAGCCCAGGACTAGCGGAGGTGATATATGACGGGGAGCTGTTTTTT	CASSPGLAEVIYDGELFF
TRBJ2-5	TRBV7-2	few	13	NA	TGTGCCAGCAGCTTACGACTCCAAGAGACCCAGTACTTC	CASSLRLQETQYF
TRBJ2-7	TRBV10-3	few	15	NA	TGTGCCACCCGCGGTTTGTCAGAAACCTCCTACGAGCAGTACTTC	CATRGLSETSYEQYF
TRBJ1-5	TRBV6-1	many	14	NA	TGTGCCACCCAGGGCGGGGGTAGCAATCAGCCCCAGCATTTT	CATQGGGSNQPQHF
TRBJ2-3	TRBV7-3	few	12	TRBD2	TGTGCCAGCAGCCGTACTAGCGGGAGCCCCTATTTT	CASSRTSGSPYF
TRBJ2-1	TRBV11-2	many	15	TRBD1	TGTGCCAGCAGCCAACCCAGGGGGCGGGGCAATGAGCAGTTCTTC	CASSQPRGRGNEQFF
TRBJ2-1	TRBV12-3/TRBV12-4	many	14	TRBD2	TGTGCCAGCAGACTAGCGGGGTTTTCCAATGAGCAGTTCTTC	CASRLAGFSNEQFF
TRBJ1-1	TRBV10-1	NA	14	NA	TGCGCCAGCACGCTTTGGGGGGGAGGTGGTGAAGCTTTCTTT	CASTLWGGGGEAFF
TRBJ2-7	TRBV7-9	NA	16	TRBD2	TGTGCCAGCAGCCCCAGGCTGCGGGGGGATTTCTACGAGCAGTACTTC	CASSPRLRGDFYEQYF
TRBJ2-3	TRBV29-1	NA	15	TRBD2	TGCAGCGTTGTCCCTGCGGGGGGGAGCACAGATACGCAGTATTTT	CSVVPAGGSTDTQYF
TRBJ1-6	TRBV5-8	many	13	NA	TGTGCCAGCAGCTTTGAAGATAATTCACCCCTCCACTTT	CASSFEDNSPLHF
TRBJ2-5	TRBV7-6	many	17	TRBD1	TGTGCCAGCAGCTTAGGGGTGACAGGGGTACTACAAGAGACCCAGTACTTC	CASSLGVTGVLQETQYF
TRBJ2-5	TRBV5-1	many	12	NA	TGCGCCAGCAGCTCGCCACAAGAGACCCAGTACTTC	CASSSPQETQYF
TRBJ1-3	TRBV30	NA	14	TRBD1	TGTGCCTGGAGCGGACAGGGCGCTGGAAACACCATATATTTT	CAWSGQGAGNTIYF
TRBJ1-4	TRBV4-3	NA	15	NA	TGCGCCAGCAGCCAAGATCCGACTCCTGTGGGGCGCGTGCATTTT	CASSQDPTPVGRVHF
TRBJ2-1	TRBV7-2	many	17	NA	TGTGCCAGCAGCCTGCTTGGGGGTTCCAGCTCCTACAATGAGCAGTTCTTC	CASSLLGGSSSYNEQFF
TRBJ2-7	TRBV11-3	many	14	NA	TGTGCCAGCAGCTTTATCGGGGCAGCCCACGAGCAGTACTTC	CASSFIGAAHEQYF
TRBJ2-3	TRBV3-1	few	14	NA	TGTGCCAGCAGCCTGGGGGGCTCGGAAGATACGCAGTATTTT	CASSLGGSEDTQYF
TRBJ2-7	TRBV25-1	many	12	NA	TGTGCCAGCAGTGCGACATTCTACGAGCAGTACTTC	CASSATFYEQYF
TRBJ2-7	TRBV6-1	few	14	TRBD2	TGTGCCAGCAGTGCCCGGGGGGGAGGGCTCGAGCAGTACTTC	CASSARGGGLEQYF
TRBJ2-5	TRBV7-2	NA	14	NA	TGTGCCAGCAGCTTAAGGTCAGCCCAAGAGACCCAGTACTTC	CASSLRSAQETQYF
TRBJ1-4	TRBV2	many	11	NA	TGTGCCAGCAGTGAGGCGGGGAGACTGTTTTTT	CASSEAGRLFF
TRBJ1-1	TRBV11-2	many	15	NA	TGTGCCAGCAGCAAGAGCCTTGCCCCAACCGCTGAAGCTTTCTTT	CASSKSLAPTAEAFF
TRBJ1-1	TRBV29-1	NA	9	NA	TGCAGCGTCGACACTGAAGCTTTCTTT	CSVDTEAFF
TRBJ2-3	TRBV20-1	NA	13	NA	TGCAGTGCTCTCCCCACGGGCACAGATACGCGGTATTTT	CSALPTGTDTRYF
TRBJ1-2	TRBV2	many	13	NA	TGTGCCAGCAGTGGACTTTTACTAGGTGGCTACACCTTC	CASSGLLLGGYTF
TRBJ2-1	TRBV7-8	many	15	TRBD1	TGTGCCAGCAGCAGTAGACAGGGACCCTACAATGAGCAGTTCTTC	CASSSRQGPYNEQFF
TRBJ2-1	TRBV29-1	many	11	NA	TGCAGCGTTGCGAGGGGAAATGAGCAGTTCTTC	CSVARGNEQFF
TRBJ2-7	TRBV20-1	few	14	TRBD2	TGCAGTGCTGCCAGGCTAGCGGGAATTTCCGAGCAGTACTTC	CSAARLAGISEQYF
TRBJ2-7	TRBV27	NA	13	NA	TGTGCCAGCAGTTTAGCGGTCTCCTACGAGCAGTACTTC	CASSLAVSYEQYF
TRBJ2-5	TRBV7-9	NA	15	NA	TGTGCCAGCAGCTTAATCGGTCAGGGGTTAGAGACCCAGTACTTC	CASSLIGQGLETQYF
TRBJ2-2	TRBV11-2	few	16	NA	TGTGCCAGCAGAATGGTTAGGGGCAGGAGCCACGGGGAGCTGTTTTTT	CASRMVRGRSHGELFF
TRBJ2-7	TRBV29-1	few	14	NA	TGCAGCGCCATATCGCCAGGGCAGGTGGACGAGCAGTACTTC	CSAISPGQVDEQYF
TRBJ1-2	TRBV4-1	few	16	NA	TGCGCCAGCAGCCAAGCGACAGGACTTAACCAATATGGCTACACCTTC	CASSQATGLNQYGYTF
TRBJ2-5	TRBV29-1	few	11	TRBD1	TGCAGCAGGACAGGACAAGAGACCCAGTACTTC	CSRTGQETQYF
TRBJ1-1	TRBV20-1	many	13	NA	NA	CSARDRVAGGSFF
TRBJ1-1	TRBV29-1	many	12	NA	TGCAGCGTCCCCGACAGAAACACTGAAGCTTTCTTT	CSVPDRNTEAFF
TRBJ2-1	TRBV27	many	17	NA	TGTGCCAGCAGTTCCCTACCGTCCCGGGCAGGATACAATGAGCAGTTCTTC	CASSSLPSRAGYNEQFF
TRBJ2-2	TRBV7-3	NA	14	NA	TGTGCCAGCAGCCCCACGGACTATTCCGGGGAGCTGTTTTTT	CASSPTDYSGELFF
TRBJ1-1	TRBV5-1	NA	14	NA	TGCGCCAGCAGCTCTGGACAGATGAACACTGAAGCTTTCTTT	CASSSGQMNTEAFF
TRBJ1-1	TRBV12-3/TRBV12-4	many	12	NA	TGTGCCAGCAGTTTCAGATACACTGAAGCTTTCTTT	CASSFRYTEAFF
TRBJ2-6	TRBV29-1	many	13	NA	TGCAGCGCCTCCGGCTCTGGGGCCAACGTCCTGACTTTC	CSASGSGANVLTF
TRBJ2-6	TRBV5-1	few	14	TRBD1	TGCGCCAGCAGACAGGGGACTGGGGCCAACGTCCTGACTTTC	CASRQGTGANVLTF